Listed here are 29 T cell receptor beta chains from one sample, sequenced in a study of T-cell reconstitution after alpha-beta-depleted transplantation in children. The TCRbeta library was prepared with unique molecular identifiers. TCRdb reprocessed the PCR reads with MiXCR, giving one entry per CDR3 protein. The repertoire has 200,000 to 250,000 distinct CDR3 sequences, 8% to 9.5% of them found once; the top ten carry 6.2%. This material consisted of PBMCs from the stem cell graft donor, taken from the stem cell graft. These receptors were collected from a human donor who donated a stem cell graft to a child with acute lymphoblastic leukemia.

The sample holds many counts of this clonotype. This chain uses TRBV12-3 or TRBV12-4 with TRBJ2-1, with 7 bases aligning to TRBD2. The CDR3 runs 16 residues. V lost 4 bases and J lost 5; bases outside the gene matches: 11. CDR3: CASSYMGGVVDNEQFF. CDR3 sequence (DNA): TGTGCCAGCAGTTATATGGGGGGGGTCGTAGACAATGAGCAGTTCTTC.

The J gene is TRBJ1-1, the V gene TRBV4-3; D is perhaps TRBD1 (6 bases). Germline V gene lookup returns CDR1 LGHNA and CDR2 YSLEER. This CDR3 has 15 amino acids. Between the trimmed V and J ends, which lost 3 bases and 2 bases, there was a span of 13 bases. The CDR3 DNA sequence: TGCGCCAGCAGCCACCCCAACAGGGCTAACACTGAAGCTTTCTTT. Protein: CASSHPNRANTEAFF.

The V gene is TRBV3-1, the J gene TRBJ2-1, with 14 bases fitting TRBD2. CDR1 LGHDT and CDR2 YNNKEL come from the germline V gene (reference sequence). V lost 4 bases and J lost 4; bases outside the gene matches: 3. The CDR3 runs 16 residues. CDR3 in DNA: TGTGCCAGCAGCCTGACTAGCGGGGGGGCGTACAATGAGCAGTTCTTC. Protein sequence: CASSLTSGGAYNEQFF.

The V and J genes are TRBV7-2 and TRBJ2-1; D unresolved. The CDR3 consists of 15 residues. The ends were cut back, 5 bases at V and 1 base at J, with 12 bases in the middle. Germline V gene sequence: CDR1 SGHTA, CDR2 FQGNSA. The CDR3 DNA sequence: TGTGCCAGCAGCCCCACGATGTCATCCTACAATGAGCAGTTCTTC. Residues: CASSPTMSSYNEQFF.

This clonotype has a handful of counts. This chain uses TRBV4-2 with TRBJ2-7; D possibly corresponds to TRBD1 (7 bases). The V and J ends lost 4 bases and 3 bases respectively, with 13 bases between them. This CDR3 spans 14 amino acids. Germline CDR1 is LGHNA and CDR2 is YNFKEQ. The CDR3 region has the DNA TGTGCCAGCAGCCGAGGAGGGGGCGTCTACGAGCAGTACTTC. Its translation: CASSRGGGVYEQYF.

This sequence joins TRBV11-2 and TRBJ2-2; 9 bases are shared with TRBD2. Per the germline V gene, CDR1 is SGHAT and CDR2 is FQNNGV. Trimming at V came to 5 bases and at J to 5 bases, leaving 12 bases not matched to a gene. The CDR3 has 17 amino acids. The CDR3 region has the DNA TGTGCCAGCAGCGACTATAGCGGGAGAAGGAAAACCGGGGAGCTGTTTTTT. The encoded protein is CASSDYSGRRKTGELFF.

The chain combines TRBV12-3 or TRBV12-4 with TRBJ1-2; tentative D call: TRBD1 (5 bases). V was cut by 6 bases and J by 4 bases, with 18 bases left in between. This CDR3 has 15 residues. For the CDR3, the DNA is TGTGCCAGCAGGTCGGTGTTAGGGGCTGCCTATGGCTACACCTTC. Translated, it gives CASRSVLGAAYGYTF.

The rearrangement uses TRBV7-2 and TRBJ2-1; a possible D gene is TRBD1 (6 bases). Trimming took off 2 bases at V and 2 bases at J, with 13 bases between the two ends. The germline V gene has CDR1 SGHTA and CDR2 FQGNSA. The CDR3 contains 16 residues. CDR3 in DNA: TGTGCCAGCAGCTTAAGGGGGTCCAGTACCTACAATGAGCAGTTCTTC. It codes for CASSLRGSSTYNEQFF.

This clonotype showed up just a few times. The chain uses TRBV12-3 or TRBV12-4 and TRBJ2-5; 9 bases agree with TRBD1. J was trimmed by 5 bases and V by 6 bases; bases with no gene match: 10. The CDR3 covers 15 residues. The CDR3 region is CASRGTGRFGETQYF. The CDR3, as DNA: TGTGCCAGCAGAGGGACAGGGCGATTTGGGGAGACCCAGTACTTC.

This clonotype was counted between two and nine times. The chain joins TRBV4-1 to TRBJ1-5; D gene uncertain. V gave up 2 bases and J gave up 2 bases, with 10 bases separating them. The length of the CDR3 is 15 residues. Germline values: CDR1 MGHRA, CDR2 YSYEKL. The CDR3 protein is CASSQNGEGNQPQHF. The CDR3 DNA sequence: TGCGCCAGCAGCCAAAACGGGGAAGGCAATCAGCCCCAGCATTTT.

This clonotype was observed many times. V gene TRBV12-3 or TRBV12-4 combines with J gene TRBJ1-3; the D gene is possibly TRBD1 (6 bases). The CDR3 loop spans 15 amino acids. The V and J ends lost 5 bases and 0 bases respectively, with 11 bases between them. CDR3 protein: CASSPRTVSGNTIYF. The CDR3 DNA sequence: TGTGCCAGCAGTCCCCGGACAGTCTCTGGAAACACCATATATTTT.

This sequence joins TRBV30 and TRBJ2-5; 8 positions match TRBD2. Germline V gene sequence: CDR1 GTSNPN, CDR2 SVGIG (reference sequence). The CDR3 has 13 amino acids. This CDR3 reads CAAAGRGAPTQYF. The CDR3 DNA sequence: TGTGCTGCAGCGGGGCGGGGGGCCCCGACCCAGTACTTC.

This clonotype was found many times. This chain connects TRBV21-1 to TRBJ1-1; the table gives TRBD1 as D, unverified against the DNA. TRBV21-1 is designated a pseudogene. The CDR3 has 18 residues. CDR3 bases: TGTGCCAGCAGCAAAGCGGCGAGGGACAAGGTCGTTGGCACTGAAGCTTTCTTT. Its protein product is CASSKAARDKVVGTEAFF.

This clonotype has only a few counts. The rearrangement links TRBV6-1 to TRBJ1-1; no reliable D call. Trimming pared 1 base from V and 10 bases from J, leaving 10 bases between. Germline values: CDR1 MNHNS, CDR2 SASEGT. The CDR3 sequence is 12 residues long. CDR3 region: CASSEGSGGAFF. CDR3 DNA sequence: TGTGCCAGCAGTGAAGGTTCGGGCGGAGCTTTCTTT.

Many counts were recorded for this clonotype. The V and J genes are TRBV20-1 and TRBJ2-3, with D maybe TRBD2 (6 bases). V lost 6 bases and J lost 2, with 12 bases in between. CDR1 and CDR2 from the germline V gene are DFQATT and SNEGSKA (reference sequence). CDR3 size: 13 residues. The DNA for the CDR3 is TGCAGTGCCCACCGGGGGTACACAGATACGCAGTATTTT. Encoded protein: CSAHRGYTDTQYF.

This clonotype was detected ten times or more. This chain joins TRBV7-2 and TRBJ1-1; 7 bases line up with TRBD1. CDR3 length equals 14 residues. Germline V lookup: CDR1 SGHTA, CDR2 FQGNSA. Germline trimming cut 3 bases from V and 3 bases from J; bases unmatched to any gene: 4. CDR3 nucleotide sequence: TGTGCCAGCAGCTTCAAAGACAGGGACACTGAAGCTTTCTTT. The encoded protein is CASSFKDRDTEAFF.

The chain links TRBV6-1 to TRBJ1-3; D remains unclear. Germline V gene sequence: CDR1 MNHNS, CDR2 SASEGT. This CDR3 region has 15 residues. Trimming removed 6 bases at V and 0 bases at J, with 12 bases between. The CDR3 DNA reads as TGTGCCAGCAGCTTGGACTACCTCTCTGGAAACACCATATATTTT. Its protein is CASSLDYLSGNTIYF.

This clonotype was seen repeatedly, ten times or more. The chain uses TRBV27 and TRBJ1-1; no clear D. The CDR3 loop spans 14 amino acids. Trimming removed 7 bases from V and 0 bases from J, with 12 bases in between. Germline V gene data show CDR1 as MNHEY and CDR2 as SMNVEV (reference sequence). The CDR3 bases are TGTGCCAGCAAGGCACCTACCATGAACACTGAAGCTTTCTTT. Translating gives CASKAPTMNTEAFF.

This clonotype was counted a few times. The V and J genes are TRBV30 and TRBJ1-1, with TRBD1 identical over 8 bases. V gave up 1 base and J gave up 0 bases; unmatched junction bases: 4. The CDR3 is made up of 15 amino acids. Germline V CDR1 and CDR2: GTSNPN, SVGIG (reference sequence). The CDR3 coding sequence is TGTGCCTGGAGTGGTCGGACAGGGTTGAACACTGAAGCTTTCTTT. This sequence encodes CAWSGRTGLNTEAFF.

This clonotype was observed a few times. The rearrangement joins TRBV5-5 to TRBJ2-7, with 9 bases matching TRBD1. The CDR3 spans 14 residues. Per the germline V gene, CDR1 is SGHKS and CDR2 is YYEKEE (reference sequence). V dropped 4 bases and J dropped 5; count of bases not matched to a gene: 7. CDR3 DNA: TGTGCCAGCAGCCCCCGGACAGGGGCCCACGAGCAGTACTTC. Its translation is CASSPRTGAHEQYF. The full variable domain, its missing parts supplied by reference TRBV5-5 and TRBJ2-7, is DAGVTQSPTHLIKTRGQQVTLRCSPISGHKSVSWYQQVLGQGPQFIFQYYEKEERGRGNFPDRFSARQFPNYSSELNVNALLLGDSALYLCASSPRTGAHEQYFGPGTRLTVT.

This clonotype has only a few counts. The chain recombines TRBV11-2 with TRBJ1-2; D gene unclear. With 1 base removed from V and 8 bases from J, the gap between germline ends came to 20 bases. There are 16 residues in the CDR3. The germline V gene has CDR1 SGHAT and CDR2 FQNNGV. The CDR3 nucleotides are TGTGCCAGCAGCTTAGTTGTGGGCCCAAGAGCGGGAGGCTACACCTTC. Protein product: CASSLVVGPRAGGYTF.

This clonotype was seen repeatedly, ten times or more. The chain has TRBV6-1 and TRBJ1-6; the match to TRBD1 covers 8 bases. Unmatched junction bases numbered 8, after V lost 7 bases and J lost 0 bases. CDR1 is MNHNS, CDR2 SASEGT, per germline. CDR3 length: 17 amino acids. The CDR3 DNA is TGTGCCAGCAACCCGTGGACAGGGATCTCCTATAATTCACCCCTCCACTTT. It yields the protein CASNPWTGISYNSPLHF.

The genes are TRBV27 and TRBJ1-1, with D perhaps matching TRBD1 (5 bases). The CDR3 is 14 residues long. Germline CDR1 is MNHEY and CDR2 is SMNVEV (reference sequence). Deletions cut 7 bases from V and 3 bases from J, with 15 bases between. The CDR3 region is CASKPQGLYTEAFF. In DNA, the CDR3 is TGTGCCAGCAAACCCCAGGGATTGTACACTGAAGCTTTCTTT.

In its sample, this clonotype was seen many times. The rearrangement links TRBV7-6 to TRBJ2-1; tentatively, D is TRBD1 (5 bases). V shed 2 bases and J shed 4 bases, with 12 bases lying between them. Germline V gene data show CDR1 as SGHVS and CDR2 as FNYEAQ. The CDR3 has 15 amino acids. Here the CDR3 DNA reads TGTGCCAGCAGCTTAAGGTTAGGGGCGTACAATGAGCAGTTCTTC. Its translation: CASSLRLGAYNEQFF.

The V and J genes are TRBV28 and TRBJ2-7, with D possibly matching TRBD2 (5 bases). Germline loops: CDR1 MDHEN, CDR2 SYDVKM. The CDR3 contains 15 residues. Trimming removed 10 bases from V and 1 base from J, with 20 bases in between. CDR3 sequence (DNA): TGTGCCACACAATGGGAGAGACGGAATTCCTACGAGCAGTACTTC. Its protein is CATQWERRNSYEQYF.

The chain couples TRBV10-1 to TRBJ2-1, with D unresolved. V dropped 0 bases and J dropped 6 bases, with 6 bases sitting between them. The CDR3 contains 13 residues. Germline CDR1 and CDR2: WNHNN and SYGVQD (reference sequence). CDR3 residues: CASSESGFNEQFF. CDR3 sequence (DNA): TGCGCCAGCAGTGAGTCGGGGTTCAATGAGCAGTTCTTC.

This clonotype has more than one count but fewer than ten. The gene calls are TRBV7-8 and TRBJ1-4; D uncertain. Germline CDR1 SGHVS, CDR2 FQNEAQ. V lost 1 base to trimming and J lost 10 bases, with 7 bases between them. This CDR3 has 12 amino acids. CDR3 region: CASSLGLGKLFF. DNA of the CDR3: TGTGCCAGCAGCTTAGGATTGGGAAAACTGTTTTTT.

This chain joins TRBV7-9 and TRBJ2-2; the match to TRBD1 covers 10 bases. The CDR3 contains 16 residues. Looked up from germline, CDR1 is SEHNR and CDR2 is FQNEAQ (reference sequence). Losses at the gene ends were 10 bases for V and 5 bases for J; bases not matched to a gene: 13. The CDR3 loop reads CAMSPGQGEVTGELFF. DNA for the CDR3: TGTGCCATGAGCCCTGGACAGGGGGAAGTGACCGGGGAGCTGTTTTTT. The variable domain in full, with the rest retrieved from reference TRBV7-9 and TRBJ2-2, is DTGVSQNPRHKITKRGQNVTFRCDPISEHNRLYWYRQTLGQGPEFLTYFQNEAQLEKSRLLSDRFSAERPKGSFSTLEIQRTEQGDSAMYLCAMSPGQGEVTGELFFGEGSRLTVL.

The V gene is TRBV20-1, the J gene TRBJ2-2, with TRBD2 matching over 9 bases. The length of the CDR3 is 14 residues. The trim removed 4 bases at V and 3 bases at J, leaving 3 bases unmatched. Germline-derived CDR1 and CDR2 are DFQATT and SNEGSKA (reference sequence). The CDR3 DNA is TGCAGTGCTACAGCGGGGGGTTACACCGGGGAGCTGTTTTTT. Protein: CSATAGGYTGELFF.